One sample yielded the 5 T cell receptor beta chains listed below, sequenced in a study of cytotoxic CD8 clonotypes in ibrutinib-treated CLL. Sequencing used immunoSEQ multiplex PCR; TCRdb keeps in-frame clones, though not all of them. Among around 50,000 clones, 56% were seen once, and the ten largest hold roughly 21%. The source material was PBMCs, sampled after 24 months of ibrutinib treatment. All receptors come from a human donor with chronic lymphocytic leukemia.

This chain uses TRBV19 with TRBJ2-1; the match to TRBD2 covers 10 bases. V dropped 2 bases and J dropped 4; count of bases not matched to a gene: 11. Germline loops: CDR1 LNHDA, CDR2 SQIVND (reference sequence). The CDR3 has 18 residues. CDR3 protein: CASSIYPRSSGGYNEQFF. CDR3 bases: TGTGCCAGTAGTATATACCCCCGATCTAGCGGGGGATACAATGAGCAGTTCTTC.

V and J are TRBV5-6 and TRBJ2-1, with D perhaps matching TRBD2 (6 bases). The germline V gene encodes CDR1 SGHDT and CDR2 YYEEEE. The CDR3 spans 14 residues. Trimming took off 3 bases at V and 6 bases at J, with 13 bases between the two ends. The CDR3 nucleotides are TGTGCCAGCAGCTCGTCGGGGGAAAGCAATGAGCAGTTCTTC. Protein product: CASSSSGESNEQFF.

This chain joins TRBV25-1 and TRBJ2-1; no definite D call. The V and J ends lost 5 bases and 0 bases respectively, with 11 bases between them. The CDR3 contains 15 residues. Germline CDR1 is MGHDK and CDR2 is SYGVNS. The CDR3 bases are TGTGCCAGCAGTCCTAGAGCTAGCTCCTACAATGAGCAGTTCTTC. This gives the protein CASSPRASSYNEQFF.

The sample holds many counts of this clone. This chain joins TRBV5-6 and TRBJ2-6; D may correspond to TRBD1 or TRBD2 (5 bases each). Germline CDR1 reads SGHDT; CDR2 reads YYEEEE. CDR3 length: 15 amino acids. Trimming left V 2 bases short and J 1 base short, with 7 bases between. The CDR3 loop is CASSFWGSGANVLTF. The CDR3 bases are TGTGCCAGCAGCTTCTGGGGGTCTGGGGCCAACGTCCTGACTTTC.

This sequence joins TRBV5-4 and TRBJ1-2; 9 bases match TRBD1. The ends lost 4 bases at V and 3 bases at J; junction bases unmatched: 7. The V gene's germline CDR1 is SGHNT and CDR2 YYREEE (reference sequence). The CDR3 length is 15 residues. The CDR3, as DNA: TGTGCCAGCAGCCCAGGGACAGGGCTGCACTATGGCTACACCTTC. Protein sequence: CASSPGTGLHYGYTF.